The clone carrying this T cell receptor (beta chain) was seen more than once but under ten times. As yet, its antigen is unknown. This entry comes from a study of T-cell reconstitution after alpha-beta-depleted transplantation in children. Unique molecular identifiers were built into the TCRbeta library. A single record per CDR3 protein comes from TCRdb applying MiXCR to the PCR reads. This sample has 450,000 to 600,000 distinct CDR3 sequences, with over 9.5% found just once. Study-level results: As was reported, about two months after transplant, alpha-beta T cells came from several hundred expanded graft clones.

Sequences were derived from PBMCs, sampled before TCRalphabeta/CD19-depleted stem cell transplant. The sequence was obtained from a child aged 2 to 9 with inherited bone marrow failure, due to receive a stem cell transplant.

CDR3 DNA: TGTGCTAGTGTGGATCAAAAACTGTTTTTT. This encodes CASVDQKLFF. V gene TRBV12-5 combines with J gene TRBJ1-4, with D hard to call. Trimming left V 7 bases short and J 9 bases short, with 6 bases between. Germline values: CDR1 LGHNT, CDR2 FRNRAP. This CDR3 has 10 residues.